The text below deals with one TCR beta chain. What this receptor recognizes is not known. One base away there is no much larger clone; base qualities are not given. TCRbeta CDR3 regions were amplified from genomic DNA by means of the immunoSEQ Assay, a bias-controlled multiplex PCR. As for the authors' bioinformatics: The number of nucleated cells in each sample was estimated by amplification of reference gene primers within the assay. Sequence reads were collapsed and filtered to measure the absolute abundance of every unique TCRbeta CDR3 rearrangement. For each sample, productive Simpson clonality was calculated by taking the square root of Simpson's diversity index across productive rearrangements. In its TCRdb copy, this immuneACCESS table keeps in-frame sequences only and misses some clones. Where compared with another copy, unresolved V genes explain less than half of these, and the others have no known cause. D and trimming come from the DNA, and the V and J calls and clone size come from that table. The sample contains 300,000 to 500,000 clones, over 75% of them found a single time. Of the sample, 0.97% falls within the top ten clones.

This specimen comes from a study of blood T cell repertoires in COVID-19 (dated by TCRdb to the early 2020s). For the study in its entirety: Collaborator samples came from the United States, Italy and Spain and covered acute and convalescent phases of COVID-19. The prospective study material was composed of cDNA or gDNA derived from T cells, B-cell-depleted T cells, or PBMCs. The dataset comprised deeply sampled blood TCRbeta repertoires from subjects exposed to, actively infected with, or recovered from COVID-19. The repertoires were released in a freely available public database intended as a resource for research on the immune response to SARS-CoV-2. Samples were obtained from the ongoing ImmuneRACE study (first 160 participants) and from over a thousand subjects provided by 6 global collaborators. A de-identified subject ID, COVID-19 status, age in years and sex were almost always included in the sample metadata. Where HLA class I and class II types were available, the types were taken from metadata supplied by the sample provider, not from assay-based typing. Broader findings and caveats from the paper: How much clinical and demographic metadata was included differed by source and by participant, and the metadata was provided uncurated.

Enrolling through a virtual design, the prospective study's participants ranged in age from roughly 18 to 95 years and lived across approximately 25 United States geographic areas. In the prospective study, cohorts were assigned on the basis of participant-reported clinical history obtained from a screening survey and a study questionnaire. In the prospective study, whole blood, serum and a nasopharyngeal or oropharyngeal swab were collected from each participant by mobile phlebotomists. Over a roughly two-month period, participants in the prospective study had the option of providing additional blood draws and questionnaires. Blood samples from the prospective study were shipped frozen or at room temperature prior to DNA extraction. The V end gives up 0 bases and the J end 5 bases, leaving 6 bases in the junction not matched to a gene. From a lookup of the germline V gene (reference sequence), CDR1 and CDR2 are GTSNPN and SVGIG. The CDR3 runs 14 amino acids, cysteine and phenylalanine included. The CDR3 DNA has 42 bases and is translated from base 1.

The chain couples TRBV30 to TRBJ1-1, and TRBD1 matches 7 of the central bases. The sequence came from a woman under 40 with acute COVID-19. Sequences were obtained from PBMCs or T cells enriched from blood (not recorded which). The CDR3 corresponds to CAWSVHRGKTEAFF. The sequence in DNA is TGTGCCTGGAGTGTACACAGGGGAAAAACTGAAGCTTTCTTT.